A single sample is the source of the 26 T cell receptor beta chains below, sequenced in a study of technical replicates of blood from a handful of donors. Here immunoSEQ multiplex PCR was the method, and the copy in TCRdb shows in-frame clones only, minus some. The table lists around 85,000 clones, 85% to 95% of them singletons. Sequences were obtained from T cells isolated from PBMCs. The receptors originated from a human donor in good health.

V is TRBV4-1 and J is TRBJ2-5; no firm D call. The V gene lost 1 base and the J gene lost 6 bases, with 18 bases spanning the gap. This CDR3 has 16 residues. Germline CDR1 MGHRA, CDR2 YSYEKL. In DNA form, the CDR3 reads TGCGCCAGCAGCCAAGTTATCGTACTCGCCCGTCAGACCCAGTACTTC. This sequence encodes CASSQVIVLARQTQYF.

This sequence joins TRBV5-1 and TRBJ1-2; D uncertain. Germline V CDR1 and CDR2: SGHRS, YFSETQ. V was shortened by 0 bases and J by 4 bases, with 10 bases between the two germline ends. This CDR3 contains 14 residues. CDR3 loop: CASSLDTVGYGYTF. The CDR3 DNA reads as TGCGCCAGCAGCTTGGATACAGTTGGCTATGGCTACACCTTC.

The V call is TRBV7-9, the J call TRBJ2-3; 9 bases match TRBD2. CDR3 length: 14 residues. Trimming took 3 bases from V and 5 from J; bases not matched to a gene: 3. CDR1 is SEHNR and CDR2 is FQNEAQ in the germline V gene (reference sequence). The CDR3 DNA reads TGTGCCAGCAGCTTTAGCGGGGGTGGAGATACGCAGTATTTT. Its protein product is CASSFSGGGDTQYF. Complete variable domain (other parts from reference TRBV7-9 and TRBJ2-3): DTGVSQNPRHKITKRGQNVTFRCDPISEHNRLYWYRQTLGQGPEFLTYFQNEAQLEKSRLLSDRFSAERPKGSFSTLEIQRTEQGDSAMYLCASSFSGGGDTQYFGPGTRLTVL.

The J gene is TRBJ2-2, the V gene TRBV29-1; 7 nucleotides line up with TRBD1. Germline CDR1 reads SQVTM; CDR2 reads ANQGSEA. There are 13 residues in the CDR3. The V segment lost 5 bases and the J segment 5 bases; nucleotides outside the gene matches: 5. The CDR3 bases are TGCAGCGTTCGACAGGGAAGAACCGGGGAGCTGTTTTTT. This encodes CSVRQGRTGELFF.

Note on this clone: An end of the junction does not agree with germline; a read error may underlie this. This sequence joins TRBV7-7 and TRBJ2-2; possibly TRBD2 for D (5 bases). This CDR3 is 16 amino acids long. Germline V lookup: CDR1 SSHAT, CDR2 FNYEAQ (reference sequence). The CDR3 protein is CASSPSPGSNTGELFF. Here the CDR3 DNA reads TGTGCTAGCAGCCCAAGCCCGGGGTCGAACACCGGGGAGCTGTTTTTT.

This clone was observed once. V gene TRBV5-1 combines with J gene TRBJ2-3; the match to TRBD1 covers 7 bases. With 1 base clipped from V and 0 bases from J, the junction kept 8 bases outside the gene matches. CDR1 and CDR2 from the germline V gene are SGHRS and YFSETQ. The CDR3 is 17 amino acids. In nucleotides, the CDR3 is TGCGCCAGCAGCTTGTATGTCCAGGGGGATAGCACAGATACGCAGTATTTT. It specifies CASSLYVQGDSTDTQYF.

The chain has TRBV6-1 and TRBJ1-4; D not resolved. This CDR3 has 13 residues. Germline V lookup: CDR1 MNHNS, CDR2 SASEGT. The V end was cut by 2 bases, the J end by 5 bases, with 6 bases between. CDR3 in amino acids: CASSEPGNEKLFF. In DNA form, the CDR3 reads TGTGCCAGCAGTGAACCGGGGAATGAAAAACTGTTTTTT.

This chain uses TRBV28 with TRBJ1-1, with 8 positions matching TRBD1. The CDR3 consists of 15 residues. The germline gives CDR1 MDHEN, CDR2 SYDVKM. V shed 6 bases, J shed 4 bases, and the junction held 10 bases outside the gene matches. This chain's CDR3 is CASSRSQGDFTEAFF. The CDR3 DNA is TGTGCCAGCAGCAGATCACAGGGGGATTTCACTGAAGCTTTCTTT.

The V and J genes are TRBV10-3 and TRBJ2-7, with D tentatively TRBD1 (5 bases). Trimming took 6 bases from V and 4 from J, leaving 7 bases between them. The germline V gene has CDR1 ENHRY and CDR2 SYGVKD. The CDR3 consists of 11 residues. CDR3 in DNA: TGTGCCATCAGAGGGGAATACGAGCAGTACTTC. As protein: CAIRGEYEQYF.

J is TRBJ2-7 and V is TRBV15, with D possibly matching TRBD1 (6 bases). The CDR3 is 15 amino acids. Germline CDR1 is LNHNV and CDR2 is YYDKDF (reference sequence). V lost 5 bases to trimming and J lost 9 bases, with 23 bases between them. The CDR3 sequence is CATSRSGTPGGGQYF. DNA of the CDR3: TGTGCCACCAGCCGCTCCGGGACACCCGGTGGAGGGCAGTACTTC. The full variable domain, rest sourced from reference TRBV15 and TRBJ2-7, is DAMVIQNPRYQVTQFGKPVTLSCSQTLNHNVMYWYQQKSSQAPKLLFHYYDKDFNNEADTPDNFQSRRPNTSFCFLDIRSPGLGDTAMYLCATSRSGTPGGGQYFGPGTRLTVT.

This chain's CDR3 is CAALPPETQYF. The CDR3 bases are TGTGCCGCCCTACCCCCGGAGACCCAGTACTTC. The chain couples TRBV27 to TRBJ2-5; D is uncertain. The V end was cut by 11 bases, the J end by 5 bases, with 12 bases between. Germline V gene lookup returns CDR1 MNHEY and CDR2 SMNVEV (reference sequence). The CDR3 spans 11 residues.

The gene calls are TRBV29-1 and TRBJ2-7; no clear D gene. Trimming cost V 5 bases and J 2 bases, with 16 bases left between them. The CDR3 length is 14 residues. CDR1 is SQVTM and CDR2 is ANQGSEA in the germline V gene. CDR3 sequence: CSVTRLPSTYEQYF. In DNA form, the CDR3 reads TGCAGCGTTACTCGACTGCCGTCAACCTACGAGCAGTACTTC.

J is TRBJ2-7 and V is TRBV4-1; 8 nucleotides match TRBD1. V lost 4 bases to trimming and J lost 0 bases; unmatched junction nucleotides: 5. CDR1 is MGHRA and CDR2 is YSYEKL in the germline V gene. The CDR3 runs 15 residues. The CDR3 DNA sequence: TGCGCCAGCAGCCTCGGGGACAGGATCTCCTACGAGCAGTACTTC. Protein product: CASSLGDRISYEQYF.

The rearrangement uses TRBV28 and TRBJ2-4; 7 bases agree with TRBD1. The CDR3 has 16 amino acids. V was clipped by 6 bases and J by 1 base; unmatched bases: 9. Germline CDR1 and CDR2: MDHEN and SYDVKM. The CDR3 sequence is CASSLDRVGAKNIQYF. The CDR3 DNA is TGTGCCAGCAGCCTCGACAGGGTCGGGGCCAAAAACATTCAGTACTTC.

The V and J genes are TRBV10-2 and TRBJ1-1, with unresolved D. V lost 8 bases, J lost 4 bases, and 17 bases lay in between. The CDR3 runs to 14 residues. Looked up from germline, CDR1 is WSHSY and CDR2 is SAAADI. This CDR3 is CASLTVTFFTEAFF. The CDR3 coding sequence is TGCGCCAGCCTCACGGTCACCTTTTTCACTGAAGCTTTCTTT.

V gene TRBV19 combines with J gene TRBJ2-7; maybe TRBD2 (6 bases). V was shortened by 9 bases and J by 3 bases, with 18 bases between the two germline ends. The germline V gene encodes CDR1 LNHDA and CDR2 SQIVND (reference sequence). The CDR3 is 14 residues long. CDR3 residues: CASRSIVGGYEQYF. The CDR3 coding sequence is TGTGCCAGCAGATCCATAGTGGGGGGCTACGAGCAGTACTTC.

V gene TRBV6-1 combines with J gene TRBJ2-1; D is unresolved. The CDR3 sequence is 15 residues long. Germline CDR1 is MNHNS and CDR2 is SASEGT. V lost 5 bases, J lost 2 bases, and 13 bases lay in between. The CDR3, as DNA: TGTGCCAGCAGTCAGGTGGCACCGACCTACAATGAGCAGTTCTTC. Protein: CASSQVAPTYNEQFF.

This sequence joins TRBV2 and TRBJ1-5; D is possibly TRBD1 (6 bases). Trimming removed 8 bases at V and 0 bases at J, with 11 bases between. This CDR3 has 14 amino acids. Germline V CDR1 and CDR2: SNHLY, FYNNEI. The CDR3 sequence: CASGGGGSNQPQHF. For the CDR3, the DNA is TGTGCCAGCGGCGGGGGCGGTAGCAATCAGCCCCAGCATTTT.

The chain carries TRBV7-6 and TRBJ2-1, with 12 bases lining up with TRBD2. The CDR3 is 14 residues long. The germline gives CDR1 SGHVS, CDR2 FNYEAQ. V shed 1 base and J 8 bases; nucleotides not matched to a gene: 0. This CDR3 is CASSLGLAGDEQFF. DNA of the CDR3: TGTGCCAGCAGCTTAGGACTAGCGGGAGATGAGCAGTTCTTC.

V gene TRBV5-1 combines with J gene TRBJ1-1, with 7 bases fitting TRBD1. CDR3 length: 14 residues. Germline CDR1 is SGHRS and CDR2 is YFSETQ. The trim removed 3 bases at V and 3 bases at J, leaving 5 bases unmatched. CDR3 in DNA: TGCGCCAGCAGCTGGACAACAGGGGACACTGAAGCTTTCTTT. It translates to CASSWTTGDTEAFF.

The CDR3 DNA reads TGTGCCAGCAGCGTAGTTTCCCCGGTACCCCGATACGCCGGTTCTAACTATGGCTACACCTTC. This translates into CASSVVSPVPRYAGSNYGYTF. The gene calls are TRBV9 and TRBJ1-2; D remains unclear. V lost 0 bases, J lost 0 bases, and 27 bases lay in between. From germline, CDR1 is SGDLS and CDR2 YYNGEE. This CDR3 comprises 21 residues.

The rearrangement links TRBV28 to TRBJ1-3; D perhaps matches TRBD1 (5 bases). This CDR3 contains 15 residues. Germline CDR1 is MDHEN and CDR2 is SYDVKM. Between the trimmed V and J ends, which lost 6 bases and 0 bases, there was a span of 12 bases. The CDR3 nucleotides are TGTGCCAGCAGCTTAAGACAGCCCTCTGGAAACACCATATATTTT. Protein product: CASSLRQPSGNTIYF.

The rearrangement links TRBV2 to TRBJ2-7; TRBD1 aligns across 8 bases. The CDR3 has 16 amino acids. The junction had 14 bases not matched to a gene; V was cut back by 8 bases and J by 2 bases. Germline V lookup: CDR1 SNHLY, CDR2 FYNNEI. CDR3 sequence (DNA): TGTGCCAGCCATGGATTGGGACAGGCAAGAGCCTACGAGCAGTACTTC. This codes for CASHGLGQARAYEQYF.

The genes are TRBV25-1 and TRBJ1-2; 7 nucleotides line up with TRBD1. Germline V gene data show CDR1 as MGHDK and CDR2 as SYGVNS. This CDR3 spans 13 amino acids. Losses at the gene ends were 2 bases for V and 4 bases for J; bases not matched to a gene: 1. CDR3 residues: CASSERDSYGYTF. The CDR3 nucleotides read TGTGCCAGCAGTGAACGGGACAGCTATGGCTACACCTTC.

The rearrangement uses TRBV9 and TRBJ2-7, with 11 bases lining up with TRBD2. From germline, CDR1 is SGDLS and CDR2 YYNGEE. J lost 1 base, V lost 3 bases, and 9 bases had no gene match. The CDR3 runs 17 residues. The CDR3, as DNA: TGTGCCAGCAGCGAACATTCGGGACTAGCGGCTTCCTACGAGCAGTACTTC. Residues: CASSEHSGLAASYEQYF. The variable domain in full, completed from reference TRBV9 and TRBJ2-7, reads DSGVTQTPKHLITATGQRVTLRCSPRSGDLSVYWYQQSLDQGLQFLIQYYNGEERAKGNILERFSAQQFPDLHSELNLSSLELGDSALYFCASSEHSGLAASYEQYFGPGTRLTVT.

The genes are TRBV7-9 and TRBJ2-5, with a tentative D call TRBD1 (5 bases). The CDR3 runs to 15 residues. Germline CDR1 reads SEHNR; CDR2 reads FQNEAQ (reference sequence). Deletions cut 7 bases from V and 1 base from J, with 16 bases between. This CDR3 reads CASKGQRVPQETQYF. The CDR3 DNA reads TGTGCCAGCAAGGGGCAGCGCGTGCCCCAAGAGACCCAGTACTTC.